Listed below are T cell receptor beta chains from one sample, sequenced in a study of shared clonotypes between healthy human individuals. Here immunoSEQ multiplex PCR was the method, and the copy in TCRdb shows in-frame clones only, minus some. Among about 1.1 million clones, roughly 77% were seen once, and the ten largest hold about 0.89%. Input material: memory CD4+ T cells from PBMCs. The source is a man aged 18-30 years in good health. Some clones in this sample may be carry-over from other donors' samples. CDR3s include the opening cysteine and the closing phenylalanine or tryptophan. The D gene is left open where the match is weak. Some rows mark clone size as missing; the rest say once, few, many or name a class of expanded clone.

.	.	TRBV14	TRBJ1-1	CASNKGRGDTEAFF	TGTGCCAGCAACAAGGGGCGCGGGGACACTGAAGCTTTCTTT
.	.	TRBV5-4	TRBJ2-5	CASSLTQGRETQYF	TGTGCCAGCAGCTTGACACAGGGTAGAGAGACCCAGTACTTC
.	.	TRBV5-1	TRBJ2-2	CASSLGPNTGELFF	TGCGCCAGCAGCTTGGGACCGAACACCGGGGAGCTGTTTTTT
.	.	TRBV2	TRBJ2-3	CASSLLTDTQYF	TGTGCCAGCAGTCTCCTGACAGATACGCAGTATTTT
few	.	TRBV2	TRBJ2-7	CASAFDGSEQYF	TGTGCCAGCGCGTTTGATGGATCGGAGCAGTACTTC
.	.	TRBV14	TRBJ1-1	CASSQGWVTFF	TGTGCCAGCAGCCAAGGCTGGGTTACGTTCTTT
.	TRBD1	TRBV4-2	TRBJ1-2	CASSQDWGLLDRSEYYGYTF	TGTGCCAGCAGCCAAGACTGGGGGTTATTGGACAGGTCTGAGTACTATGGCTACACCTTC
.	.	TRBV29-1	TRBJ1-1	CSVHQDFTEAFF	TGCAGCGTACATCAAGACTTCACTGAAGCTTTCTTT
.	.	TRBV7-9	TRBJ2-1	CASSPAVLTYYEQFF	TGTGCCAGCAGCCCGGCAGTACTCACCTACTATGAGCAGTTCTTC
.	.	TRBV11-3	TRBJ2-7	CASSLGAGTYEQYF	TGTGCCAGCAGCTTAGGGGCAGGAACCTATGAGCAGTACTTC
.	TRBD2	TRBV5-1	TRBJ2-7	CASSLVGTSGGVYEQYF	TGCGCCAGCAGCTTGGTAGGGACTAGCGGGGGGGTCTACGAGCAGTACTTC
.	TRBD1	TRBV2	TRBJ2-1	CASVSLGQGGRDSYNEQFF	TGTGCCAGCGTATCCCTAGGACAGGGGGGACGAGATTCATACAATGAGCAGTTCTTC
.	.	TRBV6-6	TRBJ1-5	CASDPTGNQPQHF	TGTGCCAGCGACCCGACGGGCAATCAGCCCCAGCATTTT
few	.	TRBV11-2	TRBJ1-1	CASSLLRGGTEAFF	TGTGCCAGCAGCCTCTTAAGGGGCGGAACTGAAGCTTTCTTT
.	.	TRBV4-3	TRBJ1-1	CASSQNPDTEAFF	TGCGCCAGCAGCCAAAATCCTGATACTGAAGCTTTCTTT
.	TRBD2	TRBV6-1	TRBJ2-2	CASSVGTSAFKITGELFF	TGTGCCAGCAGTGTAGGGACTAGCGCCTTTAAAATCACCGGGGAGCTGTTTTTT
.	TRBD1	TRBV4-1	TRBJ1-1	CASSQDGQGGYTEAFF	TGCGCCAGCAGCCAAGATGGTCAGGGGGGGTACACTGAAGCTTTCTTT
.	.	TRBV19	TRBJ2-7	CASKPPMGEQYF	TGTGCCAGTAAGCCACCTATGGGCGAGCAGTACTTC
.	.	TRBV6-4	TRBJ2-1	CASSDSAGSYNEQFF	TGTGCCAGCAGTGACTCCGCCGGGTCCTACAATGAGCAGTTCTTC
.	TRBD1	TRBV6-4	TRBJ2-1	CASSATGQVYNEQFF	TGTGCCAGCAGTGCCACGGGACAGGTCTACAATGAGCAGTTCTTC
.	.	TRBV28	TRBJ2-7	CASLGGTAPYEQYF	TGTGCCAGCTTAGGGGGGACAGCCCCCTACGAGCAGTACTTC
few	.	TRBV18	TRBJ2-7	CASSPIGSGSGWEQYF	TGTGCCAGCTCACCGATCGGTAGCGGCTCGGGGTGGGAGCAGTACTTC
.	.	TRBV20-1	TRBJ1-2	CSASRGGYTF	TGCAGTGCTAGTCGGGGTGGCTACACCTTC
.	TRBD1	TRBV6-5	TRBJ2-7	CASIITGTGAYEQYF	TGTGCCAGCATCATAACCGGGACAGGGGCCTACGAGCAGTACTTC
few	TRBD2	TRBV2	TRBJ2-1	CASSGRLAGVNEQFF	TGTGCCAGCAGTGGACGGCTAGCGGGAGTCAATGAGCAGTTCTTC
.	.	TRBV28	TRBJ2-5	CASSAGAQETQYF	TGTGCCAGCAGTGCCGGGGCGCAAGAGACCCAGTACTTC
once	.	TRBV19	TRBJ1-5	CASSKTAQGSNQPQHF	TGTGCCAGTAGTAAGACCGCCCAGGGGAGCAATCAGCCCCAGCATTTT
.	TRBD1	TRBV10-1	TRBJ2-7	CASSDPGQGEYEQYF	TGCGCCAGCAGTGACCCCGGACAGGGGGAGTACGAGCAGTACTTC
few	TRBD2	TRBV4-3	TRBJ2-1	CASSHRPGTSPFF	TGCGCCAGCAGCCATAGACCAGGGACTAGCCCGTTCTTC
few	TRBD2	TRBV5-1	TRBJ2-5	CASRKSGLAGSETQYF	TGCGCCAGCAGAAAATCGGGACTAGCGGGATCAGAGACCCAGTACTTC
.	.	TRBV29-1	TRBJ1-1	CSVDGLFIEGTEAFF	TGCAGCGTTGATGGGCTATTTATCGAGGGCACTGAAGCTTTCTTT
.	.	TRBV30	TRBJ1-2	CAWTGTNYGYTF	TGTGCCTGGACCGGGACTAACTATGGCTACACCTTC
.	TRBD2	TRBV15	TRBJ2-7	CATSRPSSGMAYEQYF	TGTGCCACCAGCAGACCCAGCAGCGGGATGGCCTACGAGCAGTACTTC
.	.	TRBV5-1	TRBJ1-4	CASSSLGVTTNEKLFF	TGCGCCAGCAGCTCCTTGGGGGTAACGACTAATGAAAAACTGTTTTTT
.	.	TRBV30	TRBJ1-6	CAWSAGTRGSPLHF	TGTGCCTGGAGTGCCGGGACCCGGGGATCACCCCTCCACTTT
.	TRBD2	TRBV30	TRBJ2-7	CACTGRAVRNYEQYF	TGTGCCTGTACCGGGAGGGCCGTCAGGAACTACGAGCAGTACTTC
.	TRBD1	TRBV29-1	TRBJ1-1	CSVFAQGGEKAFF	TGCAGCGTTTTTGCCCAGGGGGGAGAGAAAGCTTTCTTT
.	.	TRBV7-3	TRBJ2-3	CASSVHRDPPTDTQYF	TGTGCCAGCAGCGTACACCGGGACCCACCCACAGATACGCAGTATTTT
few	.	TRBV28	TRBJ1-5	CASCGLPRPQHF	TGTGCCAGCTGCGGACTTCCCAGGCCCCAGCATTTT
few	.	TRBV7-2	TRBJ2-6	CASSHRGKKNSGANVLTF	TGTGCCAGCAGCCATAGGGGGAAAAAAAACTCTGGGGCCAACGTCCTGACTTTC
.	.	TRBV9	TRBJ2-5	CASSVAGQETQYF	TGTGCCAGCAGCGTAGCAGGCCAGGAGACCCAGTACTTC
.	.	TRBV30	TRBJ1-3	CAWSVWPISGSGNTIYF	TGTGCCTGGAGTGTATGGCCAATATCCGGTTCTGGAAACACCATATATTTT
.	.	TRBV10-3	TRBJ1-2	CAISEGLYGYTF	TGTGCCATCAGTGAGGGTCTCTATGGCTACACCTTC
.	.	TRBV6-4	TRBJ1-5	CARIRGQDQPQHF	TGTGCCAGGATCCGGGGGCAAGATCAGCCCCAGCATTTT
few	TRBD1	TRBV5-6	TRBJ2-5	CASSLEAGQGGTETQYF	TGTGCCAGCAGCTTGGAGGCTGGACAGGGGGGAACGGAGACCCAGTACTTC
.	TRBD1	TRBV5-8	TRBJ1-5	CASVFGTGLVQPQHF	TGTGCCAGCGTATTCGGGACAGGGCTGGTGCAGCCCCAGCATTTT
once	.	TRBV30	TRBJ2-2	CAWSLRSGELFF	TGTGCCTGGAGTTTAAGGTCCGGGGAGCTGTTTTTT
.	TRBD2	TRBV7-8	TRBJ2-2	CASSRLAGNTGELFF	TGTGCCAGCAGCCGCCTAGCGGGGAACACCGGGGAGCTGTTTTTT